A single sample gave rise to the 28 T cell receptor beta chains below, sequenced in a study of T cells after yellow fever vaccination. TCRdb passed the 5' RACE reads through MiXCR, listing each CDR3 protein once. The table includes over 150,000 distinct CDR3 sequences, about 6.2% detected once. The specimen comprised CD4+ T cells sorted from PBMCs, sampled on the day of the first yellow fever vaccination. These receptors came from a man in his late teens or twenties who received the YFV17D yellow fever vaccine.

Written as DNA, the CDR3 is TGTGCCTGGAGACTCCCTGGGTCCTACAATGAGCAGTTCTTC. Protein: CAWRLPGSYNEQFF. V is TRBV30 and J is TRBJ2-1; D gene ambiguous. V lost 3 bases and J lost 1, with 10 bases in between. Looked up from germline, CDR1 is GTSNPN and CDR2 is SVGIG (reference sequence). This CDR3 region has 14 residues. Drawing the rest from reference TRBV30 and TRBJ2-1, the complete variable domain is SQTIHQWPATLVQPVGSPLSLECTVEGTSNPNLYWYRQAAGRGLQLLFYSVGIGQISSEVPQNLSASRPQDRQFILSSKKLLLSDSGFYLCAWRLPGSYNEQFFGPGTRLTVL.

In this sample, this clonotype turned up many times. V usage is TRBV7-2 and J usage is TRBJ2-6; D uncertain. The CDR3 loop spans 15 amino acids. Germline V gene data show CDR1 as SGHTA and CDR2 as FQGNSA. The germline V and J ends were trimmed by 1 base and 4 bases, with 8 bases remaining between them. The CDR3 DNA sequence: TGTGCCAGCAGCTTAGGGGTTGGAGGGGCCAACGTCCTGACTTTC. Protein: CASSLGVGGANVLTF.

This clonotype occurred many times. The genes are TRBV7-2 and TRBJ2-2; D could derive from TRBD1 or TRBD2 (6 bases each). The V gene lost 11 bases and the J gene lost 0 bases, with 10 bases spanning the gap. The CDR3 is 13 residues long. Germline CDR1 reads SGHTA; CDR2 reads FQGNSA. DNA of the CDR3: TGTGCCGTCGGGGGCCCGAACACCGGGGAGCTGTTTTTT. Its protein is CAVGGPNTGELFF. Complete variable domain (other parts from reference TRBV7-2 and TRBJ2-2): GAGVSQSPSNKVTEKGKDVELRCDPISGHTALYWYRQSLGQGLEFLIYFQGNSAPDKSGLPSDRFSAERTGGSVSTLTIQRTQQEDSAVYLCAVGGPNTGELFFGEGSRLTVL.

This clonotype was counted between two and nine times. The CDR3 region has the DNA TGTGCCAGCAGCGTAGCCCCTCGACTAGATCAAGAGACCCAGTACTTC. This encodes CASSVAPRLDQETQYF. This chain joins TRBV9 and TRBJ2-5; the D gene is possibly TRBD2 (6 bases). The CDR3 runs to 16 residues. CDR1 SGDLS and CDR2 YYNGEE come from the germline V gene. The V and J ends lost 0 bases and 2 bases respectively, with 14 bases between them.

In this sample, this clonotype turned up many times. The chain uses TRBV5-1 and TRBJ2-1, with 9 bases aligning to TRBD2. CDR1 and CDR2 (germline): SGHRS, YFSETQ. The CDR3 sequence is 15 residues long. V trimming: 4 bases; J trimming: 6 bases; junction bases outside the gene matches: 8. CDR3 sequence (DNA): TGCGCCAGCAGCAGAGCCGGGACTAGCAGCAATGAGCAGTTCTTC. Encoded protein: CASSRAGTSSNEQFF.

CDR3 protein: CASSLSLAGGDEQFF. CDR3 in DNA: TGCGCCAGCAGCTTAAGCCTAGCGGGGGGGGACGAGCAGTTCTTC. The chain carries TRBV5-1 and TRBJ2-1; 12 bases are a match to TRBD2. The CDR3 covers 15 residues. With V trimmed by 2 bases and J by 10 bases, 7 bases remained unmatched. CDR1 is SGHRS, CDR2 YFSETQ, per germline.

This clonotype was counted at least ten times. The V gene is TRBV28, the J gene TRBJ2-1, with D maybe TRBD2 (5 bases). Germline-derived CDR1 and CDR2 are MDHEN and SYDVKM. CDR3 size: 16 residues. The ends were cut back, 3 bases at V and 4 bases at J, with 16 bases in the middle. The chain's CDR3 is CASSLLPPGGYNEQFF. The CDR3 nucleotides are TGTGCCAGCAGTTTGCTTCCACCCGGCGGGTACAATGAGCAGTTCTTC.

This clonotype was found many times. This chain joins TRBV7-2 and TRBJ2-2, with D hard to call. Germline V CDR1 and CDR2: SGHTA, FQGNSA. The CDR3 sequence is 13 residues long. V shed 4 bases and J shed 4 bases, with 7 bases lying between them. The CDR3 DNA reads as TGTGCCAGCAGCTCTAGTGCCACCGGGGAGCTGTTTTTT. Its translation: CASSSSATGELFF. Complete variable domain (other parts from reference TRBV7-2 and TRBJ2-2): GAGVSQSPSNKVTEKGKDVELRCDPISGHTALYWYRQSLGQGLEFLIYFQGNSAPDKSGLPSDRFSAERTGGSVSTLTIQRTQQEDSAVYLCASSSSATGELFFGEGSRLTVL.

This clonotype was detected many times. The chain carries TRBV5-1 and TRBJ2-1; the match to TRBD1 covers 10 bases. This CDR3 has 16 residues. With V trimmed by 4 bases and J by 3 bases, 7 bases remained unmatched. Germline values: CDR1 SGHRS, CDR2 YFSETQ. CDR3 DNA: TGCGCCAGCAGCACCACGACAGGGGGCAACTACAATGAGCAGTTCTTC. Encoded protein: CASSTTTGGNYNEQFF.

This chain connects TRBV7-9 to TRBJ1-1; tentatively, D is TRBD1 (6 bases). V lost 5 bases, J lost 1 base, and 14 bases lay in between. From germline, CDR1 is SEHNR and CDR2 FQNEAQ (reference sequence). CDR3 length: 15 residues. Here the CDR3 DNA reads TGTGCCAGCAGCCCCCAAGGGGGGAAGAACACTGAAGCTTTCTTT. Its translation is CASSPQGGKNTEAFF.

The chain recombines TRBV5-4 with TRBJ2-1; D not resolved. Germline V gives CDR1 SGHNT, CDR2 YYREEE (reference sequence). Trimming removed 4 bases from V and 8 bases from J, with 13 bases in between. The CDR3 runs to 13 residues. The DNA for the CDR3 is TGTGCCAGCAGCCCATCGGCAAGTGATGAGCAGTTCTTC. It specifies CASSPSASDEQFF.

This clonotype was found many times. V is TRBV2 and J is TRBJ1-5; D perhaps matches TRBD1 (5 bases). Germline V CDR1 and CDR2: SNHLY, FYNNEI. This CDR3 has 16 amino acids. V gave up 6 bases and J gave up 7 bases, with 22 bases separating them. Here the CDR3 reads CASSPRWDGGGQPQHF. For the CDR3, the DNA is TGTGCCAGCAGCCCGAGATGGGACGGCGGAGGACAGCCCCAGCATTTT.

Only a few counts were recorded for this clonotype. Being one base from a much bigger clone, this may be a read error. Here the CDR3 reads CASSFQGNQPQHF. DNA of the CDR3: TGTGCCAGCAGCTTTCAGGGCAATCAGCCCCAGCATTTT. The gene calls are TRBV7-9 and TRBJ1-5; no clear D. Germline V lookup: CDR1 SEHNR, CDR2 FQNEAQ (reference sequence). The V end lost 3 bases, the J end lost 2 bases, and 5 bases lay between the germline ends. The CDR3 has 13 residues.

This clonotype was counted ten times or more. The V gene is TRBV6-1, the J gene TRBJ2-3; 7 bases map to TRBD1. This CDR3 region has 13 residues. Germline V lookup: CDR1 MNHNS, CDR2 SASEGT. Trimming removed 6 bases from V and 3 bases from J; junction bases left unmatched: 3. The CDR3 loop is CASRSTGTDTQYF. In nucleotides, the CDR3 is TGTGCCAGCAGATCGACAGGGACAGATACGCAGTATTTT.

This clonotype was counted a few times. The chain links TRBV25-1 to TRBJ1-4; D gene ambiguous. V was clipped by 6 bases and J by 5 bases, with 16 bases between them. The CDR3 is 15 amino acids. CDR1 and CDR2 from the germline V gene are MGHDK and SYGVNS. CDR3 sequence: CASSVGWGSNEKLFF. The CDR3, as DNA: TGTGCCAGCAGCGTAGGATGGGGTTCAAATGAAAAACTGTTTTTT.

A single count supports this clonotype. This may stem from a read error, because a much larger clone lies one nucleotide away. The rearrangement joins TRBV4-3 to TRBJ2-1; TRBD1 matches at 7 bases. Germline V gene lookup returns CDR1 LGHNA and CDR2 YSLEER. The CDR3 runs 13 residues. The CDR3 bases are TGCTCCAGCAGCCGTAACAGGGGTAATGAGCAGTTCTTC. It is translated as CSSSRNRGNEQFF.

This clonotype has more than one count but fewer than ten. The J gene is TRBJ1-1, the V gene TRBV7-3, with 9 bases that match TRBD1. The CDR3 runs 17 residues. Trimming took 4 bases from V and 6 from J; bases not matched to a gene: 15. Germline assignment: CDR1 SGHTA and CDR2 FQGTGA. CDR3 nucleotides: TGTGCCAGCAGCTCGGCTAAGACGGGACAGGGCTCGGCTGAAGCTTTCTTT. This gives the protein CASSSAKTGQGSAEAFF.

This clonotype showed up just a few times. The J gene is TRBJ1-5, the V gene TRBV3-1; D is unresolved. CDR1 is LGHDT and CDR2 is YNNKEL in the germline V gene (reference sequence). The CDR3 runs 13 residues. V lost 4 bases and J 7 bases, leaving 11 bases between the germline ends. The CDR3 spells CASSPMIGQPQHF. CDR3 nucleotide sequence: TGTGCCAGCAGCCCGATGATAGGACAGCCCCAGCATTTT.

This clonotype has at least ten counts. This chain links TRBV19 with TRBJ2-2; 7 bases map to TRBD1. Germline trimming cut 0 bases from V and 5 bases from J; bases unmatched to any gene: 3. CDR1 is LNHDA, CDR2 SQIVND, per germline (reference sequence). The CDR3 consists of 15 residues. The CDR3 DNA sequence: TGTGCCAGTAGTATAGATCTCAGGGGGACCGGGGAGCTGTTTTTT. It yields the protein CASSIDLRGTGELFF.

As regards this clonotype: The junction shows a germline mismatch at one end, possibly a read error. J is TRBJ1-5 and V is TRBV12-3 or TRBV12-4; D not certain. This CDR3 has 12 amino acids. The CDR3 protein is CASSLYDQPQHF. The CDR3, as DNA: TGTGCCAGCAGTTTATACGATCAGCCCCAGCACTTT.

The V gene is TRBV20-1, the J gene TRBJ2-2; 10 bases map to TRBD1. Trimming removed 0 bases from V and 7 bases from J; junction bases left unmatched: 5. The CDR3 consists of 15 residues. Germline V lookup: CDR1 DFQATT, CDR2 SNEGSKA (reference sequence). For the CDR3, the DNA is TGCAGTGCTAGAGATGGGGACAGGGGCAGCGGGGAGCTGTTTTTT. It is translated as CSARDGDRGSGELFF.

This clonotype was detected ten times or more. V and J are TRBV24-1 and TRBJ2-7; 10 bases align to TRBD1. This CDR3 is 14 amino acids long. Germline trimming cut 4 bases from V and 6 bases from J; bases unmatched to any gene: 5. The germline gives CDR1 KGHDR, CDR2 SFDVKD. The CDR3 loop reads CATSDPDRGREQYV. The CDR3 region has the DNA TGTGCCACCAGTGACCCAGACAGGGGGCGCGAGCAGTACGTC.

J is TRBJ2-5 and V is TRBV20-1; 8 bases align to TRBD1. The CDR3 covers 15 residues. Germline V lookup: CDR1 DFQATT, CDR2 SNEGSKA (reference sequence). J was trimmed by 4 bases and V by 6 bases; bases with no gene match: 13. DNA for the CDR3: TGCAGTGCCCTGGACAGGGTGGTACCGACAGAGACCCAGTACTTC. Its protein product is CSALDRVVPTETQYF.

Remarks on this clonotype: A much more abundant neighbour one base away suggests this may be a read error. This chain connects TRBV5-1 to TRBJ2-3; no definite D call. The CDR3 is made up of 15 amino acids. V was clipped by 4 bases and J by 1 base, with 13 bases between them. Germline-derived CDR1 and CDR2 are SGHRS and YFSETQ. The CDR3 is CASSPPLWGTDTQYF. In DNA, the CDR3 is TGCGCCAGCAGCCCCCCTCTCTGGGGCACAGATACGCAGTATTTT.

This clonotype showed up many times. V gene TRBV12-3 or TRBV12-4 combines with J gene TRBJ2-1; 8 bases are shared with TRBD2. J gave up 2 bases and V 5 bases, and 8 bases lay outside the gene matches. This CDR3 has 16 amino acids. As DNA, the CDR3 is TGTGCCAGCAGTAGAGAGCGGGGGTTAACCTACAATGAGCAGTTCTTC. It codes for CASSRERGLTYNEQFF.

V gene TRBV28 combines with J gene TRBJ1-5; 7 bases are a match to TRBD1. V gave up 5 bases and J gave up 0 bases; unmatched junction bases: 4. The CDR3 is 15 residues long. Germline V gene data show CDR1 as MDHEN and CDR2 as SYDVKM. The CDR3 here is CASSPRTGSNQPQHF. As DNA, the CDR3 is TGTGCCAGCAGTCCCCGGACAGGTAGCAATCAGCCCCAGCATTTT.

V usage is TRBV5-4 and J usage is TRBJ2-2; possible D gene TRBD1, 5 bases. V dropped 0 bases and J dropped 5 bases, with 11 bases sitting between them. CDR1 SGHNT and CDR2 YYREEE come from the germline V gene (reference sequence). This CDR3 is built from 15 residues. The CDR3 loop reads CASSLGQIRTGELFF. The CDR3 coding sequence is TGTGCCAGCAGCTTGGGACAGATAAGGACCGGGGAGCTGTTTTTT.

The sample holds a few counts of this clonotype. The chain is built from TRBV29-1 and TRBJ1-2, with TRBD1 identical over 7 bases. The CDR3 contains 12 residues. Germline V gene lookup returns CDR1 SQVTM and CDR2 ANQGSEA. The CDR3, as DNA: TGCATCACAGGGGACCCAAACTATGGCTACACCTTC. Translation: CITGDPNYGYTF.